This entry is about one T cell receptor (beta chain). Its antigen remains unidentified. These data belong to a study of beta chain features in type 1 diabetes. At the level of the study: Healthy donors resembled patients in age, gender and cell yields. The study's findings and limits: High-TCR-expressing cells could be over-represented by cDNA sequencing. Shorter TCRB CDR3s, moderately but significantly so, were found in Type 1 diabetes patients in all four CD4+ subsets.

Every bit of the isolated RNA underwent reverse transcription, so sequencing read expressed TCRB transcripts. TCRdb keeps only in-frame clones here, not all; method: immunoSEQ multiplex PCR. The data show 350,000 to 400,000 clones, about 12% seen once. Cells sorted by CD45RO/CCR7/CD25/CD127/CD95/CD27 comprised CD4+ naive, central memory, regulatory and stem cell-like memory cells. CDR3 length: 12 amino acids. With 8 bases clipped from V and 1 base from J, the junction kept 4 bases outside the gene matches. Germline CDR1 reads GTSNPN; CDR2 reads SVGIG (reference sequence). The TCR was taken from a young woman with type 1 diabetes. The chain couples TRBV30 to TRBJ1-1, with 7 positions matching TRBD1. Sequencing was carried out using naive CD4+ T cells from blood. CDR3 loop: CAGGQPNTEAFF. The CDR3 DNA reads as TGTGCCGGGGGACAGCCGAACACTGAAGCTTTCTTT.